Described below is a single T cell receptor (beta chain) sequence and its context. As yet, its antigen is unknown. The germline gives CDR1 MDHEN, CDR2 SYDVKM. This CDR3 contains 14 residues. The V segment lost 6 bases and the J segment 5 bases; nucleotides outside the gene matches: 8. This entry comes from a study of T cell clones after liver transplantation. The overall study: Liver transplant recipients had immunosuppression withdrawal attempted within 2 years. TCRbeta sequencing after a pre-transplant mixed lymphocyte reaction identified graft-donor-reactive clones, later tracked in post-transplant blood. Notes on the study in general: The donor-reactive repertoire was only partly measurable in two subjects, lacking donor cells.

The protocol was immunoSEQ multiplex PCR, while the TCRdb copy is restricted to in-frame clones and leaves out a portion. The table lists 65,000 to 95,000 clones, 80% of them singletons. The genes are TRBV28 and TRBJ1-2, with 8 bases identical to TRBD1. The sample here was CD4+ T cells from blood, taken before liver transplant. This TCR derives from a human donor who received a liver transplant. CDR3 region: CASSSPGGSYGYTF. CDR3 nucleotide sequence: TGTGCCAGCAGCTCCCCAGGGGGCTCTTATGGCTACACCTTC.